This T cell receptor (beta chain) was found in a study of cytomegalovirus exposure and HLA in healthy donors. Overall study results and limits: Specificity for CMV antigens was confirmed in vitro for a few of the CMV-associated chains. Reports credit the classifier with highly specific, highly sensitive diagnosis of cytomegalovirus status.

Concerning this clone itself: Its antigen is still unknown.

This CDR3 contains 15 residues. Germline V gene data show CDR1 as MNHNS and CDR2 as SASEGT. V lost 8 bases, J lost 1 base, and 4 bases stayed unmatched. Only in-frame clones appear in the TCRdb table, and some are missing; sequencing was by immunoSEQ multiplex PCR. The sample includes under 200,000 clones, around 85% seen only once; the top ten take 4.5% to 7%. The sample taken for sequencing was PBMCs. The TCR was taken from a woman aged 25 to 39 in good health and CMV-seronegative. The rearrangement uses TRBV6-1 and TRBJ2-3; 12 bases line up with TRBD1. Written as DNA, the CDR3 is TGTGCCAGCCCGGGACAGGGGGCGGGCACAGATACGCAGTATTTT. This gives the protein CASPGQGAGTDTQYF.